Shown below are 30 T cell receptor beta chains from a single sample sequenced in a study of CD4 and CD8 cells across lung adenocarcinoma regions. TCRdb redid the calling of the PCR reads with MiXCR, one entry per CDR3 protein. This sample has thousands of distinct CDR3 sequences; roughly 42% occur once, and the top ten carry around 95%. Sequencing input: CD8+ T cells from the center of a lung tumor. The receptor source for this set is a male donor with lung adenocarcinoma. The CD4 and CD8 labels of this study may be unreliable.

This clonotype has only a few counts. This CDR3 reads CSAWDYRIGEQFF. The CDR3 DNA reads as TGCAGTGCTTGGGACTATCGGATTGGTGAGCAGTTCTTC. V and J are TRBV20-1 and TRBJ2-1, with 7 bases matching TRBD2. Germline CDR1 DFQATT, CDR2 SNEGSKA (reference sequence). The junction had 10 bases not matched to a gene; V was cut back by 5 bases and J by 9 bases. This CDR3 is built from 13 residues.

This rearrangement joins TRBV4-1 to TRBJ2-2; no clear D. This CDR3 comprises 15 residues. V dropped 7 bases and J dropped 2 bases, with 14 bases sitting between them. Looked up from germline, CDR1 is MGHRA and CDR2 is YSYEKL. The CDR3 DNA reads as TGCGCCAGCACGTATCAGCAACTAAACACCGGGGAGCTGTTTTTT. This codes for CASTYQQLNTGELFF.

The V gene is TRBV6-1, the J gene TRBJ2-5; D is possibly TRBD1 (6 bases). The assigned J gene may be wrong: the sequence end matches TRBJ2-7 better. Germline V gene data show CDR1 as MNHNS and CDR2 as SASEGT. CDR3 length equals 17 residues. CDR3 region: CASSDLLTAGVTYEQYF. In DNA form, the CDR3 reads TGTGCCAGCAGTGACCTCCTGACGGCAGGGGTGACCTACGAGCAGTACTTC.

This clonotype came up many times. This chain joins TRBV6-1 and TRBJ1-3, with TRBD1 matching 9 bases. V lost 6 bases, J lost 4 bases, and 7 bases stayed unmatched. This CDR3 has 15 residues. Germline CDR1 MNHNS, CDR2 SASEGT. CDR3 nucleotides: TGTGCCAGCAGACGAACAGGGGGCGCGGGAAACACCATATATTTT. It specifies CASRRTGGAGNTIYF.

The chain joins TRBV7-2 to TRBJ2-1, with D unclear. In germline, CDR1 is SGHTA, CDR2 FQGNSA. V was shortened by 1 base and J by 10 bases, with 5 bases between the two germline ends. The CDR3 totals 11 residues. CDR3 sequence: CASSLEAEQFF. CDR3 coding DNA: TGTGCCAGCAGCTTAGAAGCCGAGCAGTTCTTC.

In this sample, this clonotype turned up a few times. The V call is TRBV7-6, the J call TRBJ2-1; 8 positions match TRBD2. Trimming removed 1 base from V and 10 bases from J; junction bases left unmatched: 3. Germline CDR1 is SGHVS and CDR2 is FNYEAQ. This CDR3 has 13 amino acids. CDR3 in amino acids: CASSLGTSREQFF. The CDR3 region has the DNA TGTGCCAGCAGCTTAGGGACTAGCCGAGAGCAGTTCTTC.

This rearrangement joins TRBV7-2 to TRBJ2-1; TRBD1 matches 11 bases. The J call may be in error: the DNA end matches TRBJ2-7 better. The CDR3 contains 16 residues. CDR1 and CDR2 (germline): SGHTA, FQGNSA. CDR3 residues: CASSRGQGGLSYEQYF. The CDR3, as DNA: TGTGCCAGCAGCCGGGGACAGGGGGGACTCTCCTACGAGCAGTACTTC.

This clonotype was counted ten times or more. The gene calls are TRBV6-1 and TRBJ2-1; 12 bases are shared with TRBD2. J was trimmed by 6 bases and V by 2 bases; bases with no gene match: 5. CDR1 is MNHNS, CDR2 SASEGT, per germline. This CDR3 comprises 16 residues. CDR3 region: CASSETWTSGTNEQFF. The CDR3 nucleotides read TGTGCCAGCAGTGAAACGTGGACTAGCGGGACCAATGAGCAGTTCTTC.

This clonotype was seen a few times. This chain connects TRBV6-1 to TRBJ2-1; 13 positions match TRBD2. This CDR3 spans 15 amino acids. CDR1 is MNHNS and CDR2 is SASEGT in the germline V gene. V shed 6 bases, J shed 8 bases, and the junction held 7 bases outside the gene matches. CDR3 in amino acids: CASSAGLAGRDEQFF. The CDR3, as DNA: TGTGCCAGCAGCGCGGGACTAGCGGGGCGGGATGAGCAGTTCTTC.

This clonotype was counted between two and nine times. The chain recombines TRBV6-6 with TRBJ2-1, with TRBD2 as a possible D gene (5 bases). This CDR3 has 14 residues. The germline V and J ends were trimmed by 4 bases and 4 bases, with 11 bases remaining between them. Germline V CDR1 and CDR2: MNHNY, SVGAGI (reference sequence). CDR3 DNA sequence: TGTGCCAGCAGTTCGGCTCAGCGGTACAATGAGCAGTTCTTC. Protein sequence: CASSSAQRYNEQFF.

Turning to this clonotype: At one boundary the junction diverges from the germline segment, which might be a read error. The chain is built from TRBV6-1 and TRBJ2-4, with TRBD1 as a possible D gene (6 bases). This CDR3 contains 16 residues. The germline V gene encodes CDR1 MNHNS and CDR2 SASEGT. CDR3 in amino acids: CASRPWGRRAKNTQYF. CDR3 nucleotide sequence: TGTGCCAGCAGGCCCTGGGGGCGGCGCGCCAAAAACACTCAGTACTTC.

The rearrangement uses TRBV11-2 and TRBJ2-2; 7 nucleotides agree with TRBD2. The length of the CDR3 is 15 residues. The germline CDR1 and CDR2 sequences are SGHAT and FQNNGV. J lost 5 bases, V lost 5 bases, and 8 bases had no gene match. The CDR3 reads CASSRWGGSTGELFF. The CDR3 region has the DNA TGTGCCAGCAGCCGTTGGGGGGGAAGTACCGGGGAGCTGTTTTTT.

In its sample, this clonotype was seen many times. The rearrangement joins TRBV7-2 to TRBJ2-5; D ambiguous. Trimming removed 5 bases from V and 4 bases from J, with 8 bases in between. The V gene's germline CDR1 is SGHTA and CDR2 FQGNSA. The length of the CDR3 is 12 residues. CDR3 residues: CASSQPPETQYF. CDR3 DNA: TGTGCCAGCAGCCAGCCCCCAGAGACCCAGTACTTC.

J is TRBJ2-7 and V is TRBV5-4; the match to TRBD2 covers 9 bases. The CDR3 length is 14 residues. V was clipped by 4 bases and J by 0 bases; unmatched bases: 2. Germline V gene lookup returns CDR1 SGHNT and CDR2 YYREEE (reference sequence). The CDR3 bases are TGTGCCAGCAGCGGGCGGGGGGGCTCCTACGAGCAGTACTTC. Its protein product is CASSGRGGSYEQYF.

The chain couples TRBV27 to TRBJ2-5; the D gene could be TRBD1 or TRBD2 (5 bases each). The end of the DNA fits TRBJ2-7 better, so the J call may be wrong. The V gene's germline CDR1 is MNHEY and CDR2 SMNVEV (reference sequence). This CDR3 contains 16 residues. The DNA for the CDR3 is TGTGCCAGCAGTTTCCTAGGGGACCCATTCTCTGGCGAGCAGTACTTC. It specifies CASSFLGDPFSGEQYF.

This chain joins TRBV10-3 and TRBJ2-1; 12 nucleotides line up with TRBD1. V was pared by 11 bases and J by 10 bases, with 12 bases of the junction left unmatched. The CDR3 sequence is 14 residues long. Germline V gene data show CDR1 as ENHRY and CDR2 as SYGVKD. The CDR3 is CASLGTGGGYEQFF. The CDR3 DNA follows: TGTGCCTCGCTCGGGACAGGGGGCGGGTACGAGCAGTTCTTC.

This chain links TRBV20-1 with TRBJ2-1; D gene ambiguous. Trimming stripped 2 bases from V and 0 bases from J, with 8 bases between. Germline V gene sequence: CDR1 DFQATT, CDR2 SNEGSKA (reference sequence). This CDR3 has 14 residues. CDR3 nucleotides: TGCAGTGCTAGACGTCCCGACTCCTACAATGAGCAGTTCTTC. Translation gives CSARRPDSYNEQFF.

Sample share makes this clonotype medium-sized. DNA for the CDR3: TGTGCCAGCAGTTACTCATTTTACGTGGGGTATATTTGGAATGAGCAGTTCTTC. Protein: CASSYSFYVGYIWNEQFF. The chain couples TRBV6-5 to TRBJ2-1; D unclear. V lost 0 bases and J lost 7, with 22 bases in between. Germline CDR1 MNHEY, CDR2 SVGAGI. CDR3 size: 18 residues.

This clonotype has a single count. The V call is TRBV6-1, the J call TRBJ2-2; either TRBD1 or TRBD2 may fit D (7 bases each). This CDR3 comprises 14 residues. From germline, CDR1 is MNHNS and CDR2 SASEGT. V was pared by 8 bases and J by 6 bases, with 16 bases between. The CDR3, as DNA: TGTGCCAGCCAGGGGGGGCGATTTTCCGGGGAGCTGTTTTTT. Encoded protein: CASQGGRFSGELFF.

The chain combines TRBV6-1 with TRBJ2-3; 12 bases are shared with TRBD2. The CDR3 has 19 amino acids. J lost 3 bases, V lost 5 bases, and 15 bases had no gene match. Germline CDR1 reads MNHNS; CDR2 reads SASEGT. This chain's CDR3 is CASSPQRLAGGGVTDTQYF. The CDR3 DNA follows: TGTGCCAGCAGTCCCCAGAGGCTAGCGGGAGGGGGTGTGACAGATACGCAGTATTTT.

The chain links TRBV29-1 to TRBJ2-2; 7 bases agree with TRBD1. There are 12 residues in the CDR3. V was clipped by 6 bases and J by 5 bases; unmatched bases: 3. Germline loops: CDR1 SQVTM, CDR2 ANQGSEA. The CDR3 coding sequence is TGCAGCGTCGTACAGGGGACCGGGGAGCTGTTTTTT. This encodes CSVVQGTGELFF.

The sample holds a few counts of this clonotype. V and J are TRBV9 and TRBJ1-2; D remains unclear. The V and J ends lost 4 bases and 7 bases respectively, with 14 bases between them. The CDR3 is 13 residues long. Per the germline V gene, CDR1 is SGDLS and CDR2 is YYNGEE. CDR3 amino acids: CASSPSRQGGYTF. As DNA, the CDR3 is TGTGCCAGCAGCCCGAGTCGGCAAGGTGGCTACACCTTC. Full variable domain (outside the CDR3, taken from reference TRBV9 and TRBJ1-2): DSGVTQTPKHLITATGQRVTLRCSPRSGDLSVYWYQQSLDQGLQFLIQYYNGEERAKGNILERFSAQQFPDLHSELNLSSLELGDSALYFCASSPSRQGGYTFGSGTRLTVV.

J is TRBJ2-3 and V is TRBV7-8; possibly TRBD1 for D (6 bases). In germline, CDR1 is SGHVS, CDR2 FQNEAQ. V was shortened by 8 bases and J by 8 bases, with 11 bases between the two germline ends. The length of the CDR3 is 11 residues. The chain's CDR3 is CASGGSVTQYF. DNA of the CDR3: TGTGCCAGCGGGGGCAGCGTTACGCAGTATTTT. The full variable domain, its missing parts supplied by reference TRBV7-8 and TRBJ2-3, is GAGVSQSPRYKVAKRGQDVALRCDPISGHVSLFWYQQALGQGPEFLTYFQNEAQLDKSGLPSDRFFAERPEGSVSTLKIQRTQQEDSAVYLCASGGSVTQYFGPGTRLTVL.

This clonotype was found a few times. Written as DNA, the CDR3 is TGCGCCAGCAGCACGCGGACAGGGCTGGAGTCCCAGTACTTC. Protein product: CASSTRTGLESQYF. The rearrangement uses TRBV4-1 and TRBJ2-5; 8 bases match TRBD1. The V and J ends lost 5 bases and 9 bases, in that order; junction bases with no gene match: 11. Looked up from germline, CDR1 is MGHRA and CDR2 is YSYEKL. This CDR3 region has 14 residues.

About this clonotype: A read error may produce the germline difference seen at one junction end. The gene calls are TRBV6-1 and TRBJ2-4; D is undetermined. Per germline, CDR1 MNHNS and CDR2 SASEGT. The CDR3 is made up of 13 amino acids. CDR3 sequence: CASRLRATNMQYF. CDR3 in DNA: TGCGCCAGCAGGCTGAGAGCCACAAACATGCAGTATTTC.

The J gene is TRBJ2-2, the V gene TRBV9, with a weak D call TRBD2 (6 bases). Germline CDR1 is SGDLS and CDR2 is YYNGEE. V was cut by 0 bases and J by 2 bases, with 8 bases left in between. The CDR3 sequence is 15 residues long. The CDR3 nucleotides read TGTGCCAGCAGCGTAGTCGGGACTAACACCGGGGAGCTGTTTTTT. This sequence encodes CASSVVGTNTGELFF.

This chain joins TRBV23-1 and TRBJ2-2; D not certain. Being an ORF, TRBV23-1 has a function that is uncertain. The CDR3 is 15 residues long. V dropped 2 bases and J dropped 2 bases, with 9 bases sitting between them. This CDR3 is CASSQPLVNTGELFF. CDR3 nucleotide sequence: TGCGCCAGCAGTCAACCTCTGGTCAACACCGGGGAGCTGTTTTTT.

This clonotype has a handful of counts. The chain has TRBV6-1 and TRBJ2-1; the D gene is possibly TRBD1 (6 bases). The CDR3 has 16 amino acids. The V end was cut by 4 bases, the J end by 10 bases, with 23 bases between. Germline V gene lookup returns CDR1 MNHNS and CDR2 SASEGT. In DNA form, the CDR3 reads TGTGCCAGCAGTGGGGGTAGGGGGACCGGGTTGGGGGAGCAGTTCTTC. Amino acid sequence: CASSGGRGTGLGEQFF.

The sample holds one count of this clonotype. This chain connects TRBV12-3 or TRBV12-4 to TRBJ2-5, with TRBD2 identical over 7 bases. Germline trimming cut 7 bases from V and 4 bases from J; bases unmatched to any gene: 9. CDR3 size: 14 residues. CDR3 coding DNA: TGTGCCAGCACGCTGGCGGGAGTACGAGAGACCCAGTACTTC. Its protein is CASTLAGVRETQYF.

This clonotype was seen just once. This chain joins TRBV11-2 and TRBJ2-1, with D unresolved. Between the trimmed V and J ends, which lost 4 bases and 12 bases, there was a span of 10 bases. There are 11 residues in the CDR3. Germline V CDR1 and CDR2: SGHAT, FQNNGV. The CDR3 is CASSSGPAQFF. CDR3 DNA sequence: TGTGCCAGCAGCTCCGGGCCGGCGCAGTTCTTC.